Listed below are T cell receptor beta chains from one sample, sequenced in a study of blood T cell repertoires in COVID-19. This table comes from immunoSEQ multiplex PCR, and its TCRdb copy is limited to in-frame clones, with some not included. The table lists over 250,000 clones, 88% of them singletons. Input material: peripheral blood. The receptors here all came from a woman in her 70s with COVID-19, enrolled during active disease. The CDR3 runs from the conserved cysteine through the conserved F or W. D genes are given only for firm matches. Part of the rows lack a size; the others show once, few, many or a class for expanded clones.

v_call	d_call	clone_size	j_call	cdr3_nt	cdr3_aa
TRBV18	TRBD1	-	TRBJ1-4	TGTGCCAGCTCACAAGGACAGGGACGGGAAAAACTGTTTTTT	CASSQGQGREKLFF
TRBV20-1	TRBD1	-	TRBJ1-2	TGCAGGACCGGGACAGCCTATGGCTACACCTTC	CRTGTAYGYTF
TRBV4-3	TRBD1	-	TRBJ1-6	TGCGCCAGCAGCCAAGAACAGGGGACGAATTCACCCCTCCACTTT	CASSQEQGTNSPLHF
TRBV6-5	-	-	TRBJ1-4	TGTGCCAGCAGTTACTCCTCACTGGCAGGGGTGGAAAAACTGTTTTTT	CASSYSSLAGVEKLFF
TRBV19	TRBD1	-	TRBJ1-1	TGTGCCAGCCATCGCGGGACAGCCAACACTGAAGCTTTCTTT	CASHRGTANTEAFF
TRBV18	TRBD1	-	TRBJ1-2	TGTGCCAGCTCCCCAAGACAGGGGGCCTGGGAAGGCTACACCTTC	CASSPRQGAWEGYTF
TRBV6-4	-	once	TRBJ2-7	TGTGCCAGCCCGGTAATAGCGGTAAAATGTTCCTACGAGCAGTACTTC	CASPVIAVKCSYEQYF
TRBV5-1	-	-	TRBJ2-3	TGCGCCAGCAGGGTGGAGGGGTTGGGAGATACGCAGTATTTT	CASRVEGLGDTQYF
TRBV9	TRBD1	-	TRBJ1-1	TGTGCCAGCAGCAAGGACAGGGGGCTGGACACTGAAGCTTTCTTT	CASSKDRGLDTEAFF
TRBV9	-	-	TRBJ1-4	TGTGCCAGCAGCCTTCATACAGGGACTAATGAAAAACTGTTTTTT	CASSLHTGTNEKLFF
TRBV18	-	-	TRBJ1-2	TGTGCCAGCTCACTGGAAGGGGTAGGCTATGGCTACACCTTC	CASSLEGVGYGYTF
TRBV28	TRBD1	-	TRBJ2-7	TGTGCCAGCAGTTTGGGGACAGGGTCCTACGAGCAGTACTTC	CASSLGTGSYEQYF
TRBV18	-	-	TRBJ2-3	TGTGCCAGCTCACCACCTATTAACACAGATACGCAGTATTTT	CASSPPINTDTQYF
TRBV11-1	TRBD1	-	TRBJ2-2	TGTGCCAGCAGCCCAGACAGGGCGGGCGGGGAGCTGTTTTTT	CASSPDRAGGELFF
TRBV4-2	TRBD2	-	TRBJ2-5	TGTGCCAGCAGCCAGACTAGCGGGAATCAAGAGACCCAGTACTTC	CASSQTSGNQETQYF
TRBV3-1/TRBV3-2	-	once	TRBJ2-5	TGTGCCAGCAGCCAAGCGGGCCTCCAGGGAGAGACCCAGTACTTC	CASSQAGLQGETQYF
TRBV29-1	-	-	TRBJ2-7	TGCAGCGTTCGTCGCGTCCACGAGCAGTACTTC	CSVRRVHEQYF
TRBV2	TRBD1	-	TRBJ1-4	TGTGCCAGCGCGGCGGGACAGGGGAATGAAAAACTGTTTTTT	CASAAGQGNEKLFF
TRBV7-9	-	-	TRBJ2-7	TGTGCCAGCAGCTTAGGTGCAGGGTGGGACGAGCAGTACTTC	CASSLGAGWDEQYF
TRBV6-8	-	-	TRBJ2-5	TGTGCCAGCAGTAGGGGGGAGGGTATCCAAGAGACCCAGTACTTC	CASSRGEGIQETQYF
TRBV30	TRBD2	few	TRBJ2-3	TGTGCCTGGAGTTACGTAGGAGGTAGCGGGAGAACGCAGTATTTT	CAWSYVGGSGRTQYF
TRBV3-1/TRBV3-2	TRBD1	-	TRBJ1-5	TGTGCCAGCAGCCAGTCAGCCGGGACAGCGGGTGTTTGGCCCCAGCATTTT	CASSQSAGTAGVWPQHF
TRBV27	-	-	TRBJ2-1	TGTGCCAGCAGTTTAGCCAGAAACAATGAGCAGTTCTTC	CASSLARNNEQFF
TRBV7-2	-	-	TRBJ1-5	TGTGCCAGCAGCCGAGACACTCAGCCCCAGCATTTT	CASSRDTQPQHF
TRBV3-1/TRBV3-2	TRBD1	-	TRBJ1-5	TGTGCCAGCAGCCAAGGCAGGACAGGGAGGGGTCAGCCCCAGCATTTT	CASSQGRTGRGQPQHF
TRBV21-1	-	-	TRBJ2-1	TGTGCCAGCAGCAGACGAAGAGGTGAGCAGTTCTTC	CASSRRRGEQFF
TRBV6-5	TRBD2	-	TRBJ2-2	TGTGCCAGCAGTTACTCGGCGGGAGTCAGGACCGGGGAGCTGTTTTTT	CASSYSAGVRTGELFF
TRBV20-1	-	once	TRBJ2-7	TGCAGTGCTCGTTCTACCTACGAGCAGTACTTC	CSARSTYEQYF
TRBV5-1	-	-	TRBJ1-4	TGCGCCAGCAGCTACCAGGGGAGGGGTGAAAAACTGTTTTTT	CASSYQGRGEKLFF
TRBV9	-	-	TRBJ2-7	TGTGCCAGCAGCGTCGCAACAGGGGAGCAGTACTTC	CASSVATGEQYF
TRBV2	-	-	TRBJ1-5	TGTGCCAGCAGGCGGGACGGCCCCCCGTGGCCCCAGCATTTT	CASRRDGPPWPQHF
TRBV24-1	-	-	TRBJ2-2	TGTGCCACCAGTGATAACTCCGGGGTCGGGGAGCTGTTTTTT	CATSDNSGVGELFF
TRBV19	-	-	TRBJ2-1	TGTGCCAGTAGGACTGACAGAAATGAGCAGTTCTTC	CASRTDRNEQFF
TRBV19	-	-	TRBJ2-1	TGTGCCAGTACCATACGGGGGGCGGGTTACAATGAGCAGTTCTTC	CASTIRGAGYNEQFF
TRBV7-2	-	-	TRBJ1-1	TGTGCCAGCAGCGGAGAAGGGGTGGGCACTGAAGCTTTCTTT	CASSGEGVGTEAFF
TRBV28	-	-	TRBJ1-5	TGTGCCATCACCCCCGGGACTTGGGTAAATCAGCCCCAGCATTTT	CAITPGTWVNQPQHF
TRBV11-2	TRBD1	-	TRBJ2-5	TGTGCCAGCAGCCCAGAAAGACAGGGGGAGACCCAGTACTTC	CASSPERQGETQYF
TRBV4-2	TRBD2	-	TRBJ2-3	TGTGCCAGCAGCCAAGGACTAGCGGGAGACACAGATACGCAGTATTTT	CASSQGLAGDTDTQYF
TRBV11-3	TRBD2	once	TRBJ2-3	TGTGCCAGCAGCTCGACTAGCGTCACAGATACGCAGTATTTT	CASSSTSVTDTQYF
TRBV6-2/TRBV6-3	TRBD2	once	TRBJ2-7	TGTGCCAGCAGTTACTCGAAGCGGGAGTACGACGAGCAGTACTTC	CASSYSKREYDEQYF
TRBV30	-	-	TRBJ2-2	TGTGCCTGGACATATCAGGAGGGCGGGGAGCTGTTTTTT	CAWTYQEGGELFF
TRBV5-5	-	-	TRBJ2-2	TGTGCCAGCAGCTTGTCACAGGGAGCCGGCACCGGGGAGCTGTTTTTT	CASSLSQGAGTGELFF